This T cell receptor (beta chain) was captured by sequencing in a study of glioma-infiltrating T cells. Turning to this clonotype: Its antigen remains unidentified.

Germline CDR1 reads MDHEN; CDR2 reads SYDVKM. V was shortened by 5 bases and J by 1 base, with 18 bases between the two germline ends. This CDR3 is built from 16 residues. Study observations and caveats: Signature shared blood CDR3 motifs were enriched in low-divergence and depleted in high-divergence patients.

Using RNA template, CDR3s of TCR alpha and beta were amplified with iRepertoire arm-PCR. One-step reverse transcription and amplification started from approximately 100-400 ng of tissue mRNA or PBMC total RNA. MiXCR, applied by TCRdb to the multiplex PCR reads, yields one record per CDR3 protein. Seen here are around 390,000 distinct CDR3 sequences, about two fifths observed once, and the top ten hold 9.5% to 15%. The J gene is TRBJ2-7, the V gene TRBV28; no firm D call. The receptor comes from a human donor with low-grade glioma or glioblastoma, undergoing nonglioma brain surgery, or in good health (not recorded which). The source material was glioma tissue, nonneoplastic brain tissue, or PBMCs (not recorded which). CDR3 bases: TGTGCCAGCAGTGTCCGTCGTGTTTGGGGTTCCTACGAGCAGTACTTC. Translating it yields CASSVRRVWGSYEQYF.